This T cell receptor (beta chain) was sequenced in a study of early T cells in non-severe SARS-CoV-2 infection. The CDR3 contains 15 residues. Germline V gene sequence: CDR1 MNHEY, CDR2 SMNVEV (reference sequence). V shed 5 bases and J 3 bases; nucleotides not matched to a gene: 6. From the 5' RACE reads, TCRdb called clonotypes with MiXCR, one entry per CDR3 protein. The data hold about 61,000 distinct CDR3 sequences, with approximately 12% observed a single time. This clonotype was counted between two and nine times. This TCR was sampled from an adult who was a healthcare worker with PCR-confirmed SARS-CoV-2 infection or an uninfected control (not recorded which). The donor label of this sample is uncertain. The sample consisted of whole blood, taken at baseline. The chain has TRBV27 and TRBJ2-3; 9 nucleotides align to TRBD1. In nucleotides, the CDR3 is TGTGCCAGCAGTGAGAGACAGGGGGTGACAGATACGCAGTATTTT. Its protein is CASSERQGVTDTQYF.